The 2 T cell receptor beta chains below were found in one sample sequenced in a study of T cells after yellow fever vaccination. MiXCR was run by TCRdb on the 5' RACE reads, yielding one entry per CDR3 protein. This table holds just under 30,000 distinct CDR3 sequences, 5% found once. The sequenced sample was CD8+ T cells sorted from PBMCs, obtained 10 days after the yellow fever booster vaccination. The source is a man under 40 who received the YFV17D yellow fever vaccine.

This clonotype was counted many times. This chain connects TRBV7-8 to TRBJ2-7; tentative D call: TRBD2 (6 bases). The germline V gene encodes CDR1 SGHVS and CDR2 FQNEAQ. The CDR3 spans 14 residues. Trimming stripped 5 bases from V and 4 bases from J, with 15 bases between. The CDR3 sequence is CASSPGVIEYEQYF. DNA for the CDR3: TGTGCCAGCAGCCCGGGGGTTATTGAGTACGAGCAGTACTTC.

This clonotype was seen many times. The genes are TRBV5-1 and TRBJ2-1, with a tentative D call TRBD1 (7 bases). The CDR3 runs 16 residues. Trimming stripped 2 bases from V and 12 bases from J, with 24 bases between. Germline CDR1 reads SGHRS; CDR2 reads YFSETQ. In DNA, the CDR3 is TGCGCCAGCAGCTTACGGTTCGGCGGGATCCCAGGGGGGCAGTTCTTC. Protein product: CASSLRFGGIPGGQFF.